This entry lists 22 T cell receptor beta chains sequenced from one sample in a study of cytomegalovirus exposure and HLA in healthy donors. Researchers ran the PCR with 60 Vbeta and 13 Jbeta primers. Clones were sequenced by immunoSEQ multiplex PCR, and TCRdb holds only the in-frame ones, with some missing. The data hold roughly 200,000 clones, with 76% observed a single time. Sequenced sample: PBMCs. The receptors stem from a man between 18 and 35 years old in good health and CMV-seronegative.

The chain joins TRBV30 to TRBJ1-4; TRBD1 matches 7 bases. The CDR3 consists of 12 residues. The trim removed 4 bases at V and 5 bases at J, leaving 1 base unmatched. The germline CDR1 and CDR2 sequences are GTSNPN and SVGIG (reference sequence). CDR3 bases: TGTGCCTGGACAGGGGGAAATGAAAAACTGTTTTTT. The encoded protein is CAWTGGNEKLFF.

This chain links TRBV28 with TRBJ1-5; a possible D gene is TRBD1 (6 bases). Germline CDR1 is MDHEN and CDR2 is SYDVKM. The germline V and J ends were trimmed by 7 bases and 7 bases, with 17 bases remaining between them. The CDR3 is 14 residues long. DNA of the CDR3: TGTGCCAGCACCGTTGGGGGGGCGGTCCAGCCCCAGCATTTT. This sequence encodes CASTVGGAVQPQHF.

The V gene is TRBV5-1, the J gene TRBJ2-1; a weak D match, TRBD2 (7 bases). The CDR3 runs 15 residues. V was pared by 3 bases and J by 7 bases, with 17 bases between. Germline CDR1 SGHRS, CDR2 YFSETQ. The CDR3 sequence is CASSSPIEGGNEQFF. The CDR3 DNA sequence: TGCGCCAGCAGCTCCCCCATAGAGGGGGGGAATGAGCAGTTCTTC.

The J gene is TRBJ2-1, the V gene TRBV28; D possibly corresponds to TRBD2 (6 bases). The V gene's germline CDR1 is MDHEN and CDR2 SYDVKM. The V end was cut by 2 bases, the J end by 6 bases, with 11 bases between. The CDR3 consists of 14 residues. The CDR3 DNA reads TGTGCCAGCAGTTTAACGGGAGTTAGCAATGAGCAGTTCTTC. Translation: CASSLTGVSNEQFF.

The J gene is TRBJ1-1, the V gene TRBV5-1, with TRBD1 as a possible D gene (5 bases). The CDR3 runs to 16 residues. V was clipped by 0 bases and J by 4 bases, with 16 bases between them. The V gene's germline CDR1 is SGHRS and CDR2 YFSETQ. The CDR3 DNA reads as TGCGCCAGCAGCTTGGCCGTGGGCAGGGTAGGCACTGAAGCTTTCTTT. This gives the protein CASSLAVGRVGTEAFF. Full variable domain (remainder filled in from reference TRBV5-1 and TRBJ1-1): KAGVTQTPRYLIKTRGQQVTLSCSPISGHRSVSWYQQTPGQGLQFLFEYFSETQRNKGNFPGRFSGRQFSNSRSEMNVSTLELGDSALYLCASSLAVGRVGTEAFFGQGTRLTVV.

In DNA form, the CDR3 reads TGTGCCAGCACCGAAGGTCAAGCGGGAGGGCGGGAGCAGTACTTC. It is translated as CASTEGQAGGREQYF. The chain employs TRBV2 and TRBJ2-5, with 10 bases lining up with TRBD2. The CDR3 has 15 residues. V shed 7 bases and J 11 bases; nucleotides not matched to a gene: 16. Germline lookup yields CDR1 SNHLY and CDR2 FYNNEI.

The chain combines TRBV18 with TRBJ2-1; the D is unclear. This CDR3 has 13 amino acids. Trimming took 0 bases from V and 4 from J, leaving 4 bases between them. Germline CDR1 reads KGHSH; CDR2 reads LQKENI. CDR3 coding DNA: TGTGCCAGCTCACCACCGAGTTACAATGAGCAGTTCTTC. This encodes CASSPPSYNEQFF.

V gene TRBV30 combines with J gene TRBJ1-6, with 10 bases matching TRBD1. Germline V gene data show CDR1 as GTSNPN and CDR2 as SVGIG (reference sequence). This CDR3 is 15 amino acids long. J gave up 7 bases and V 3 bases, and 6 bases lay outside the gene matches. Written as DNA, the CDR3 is TGTGCCTGGAGCCTAGGGGGACAGGGGAATTCACCCCTCCACTTT. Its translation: CAWSLGGQGNSPLHF. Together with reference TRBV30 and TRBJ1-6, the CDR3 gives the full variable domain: SQTIHQWPATLVQPVGSPLSLECTVEGTSNPNLYWYRQAAGRGLQLLFYSVGIGQISSEVPQNLSASRPQDRQFILSSKKLLLSDSGFYLCAWSLGGQGNSPLHFGNGTRLTVT.

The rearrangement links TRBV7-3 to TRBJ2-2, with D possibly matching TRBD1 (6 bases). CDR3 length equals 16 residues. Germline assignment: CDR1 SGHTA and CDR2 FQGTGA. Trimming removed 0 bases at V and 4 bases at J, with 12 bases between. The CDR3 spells CASSLTPGAGTGELFF. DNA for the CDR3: TGTGCCAGCAGCTTAACTCCAGGGGCGGGCACCGGGGAGCTGTTTTTT.

The CDR3 sequence: CASSLSTKSTDTQYF. The CDR3 nucleotides are TGTGCCAGCAGCTTGAGTACTAAAAGTACAGATACGCAGTATTTT. The chain employs TRBV5-4 and TRBJ2-3; D not certain. The V end was cut by 1 base, the J end by 3 bases, with 12 bases between. The CDR3 totals 15 residues. The germline V gene has CDR1 SGHNT and CDR2 YYREEE (reference sequence).

CDR3 residues: CASSYGGRANEQYF. The CDR3 region has the DNA TGTGCCAGCAGTTACGGCGGGAGGGCTAACGAGCAGTACTTC. The chain links TRBV6-5 to TRBJ2-7; TRBD2 matches at 9 bases. The CDR3 covers 14 residues. Germline lookup yields CDR1 MNHEY and CDR2 SVGAGI. V lost 2 bases, J lost 5 bases, and 4 bases stayed unmatched.

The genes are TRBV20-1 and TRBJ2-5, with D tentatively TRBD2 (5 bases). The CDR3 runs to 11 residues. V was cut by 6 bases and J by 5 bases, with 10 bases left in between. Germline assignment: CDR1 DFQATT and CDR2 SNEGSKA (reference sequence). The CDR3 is CSATWEETQYF. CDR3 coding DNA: TGCAGTGCCACATGGGAGGAGACCCAGTACTTC.

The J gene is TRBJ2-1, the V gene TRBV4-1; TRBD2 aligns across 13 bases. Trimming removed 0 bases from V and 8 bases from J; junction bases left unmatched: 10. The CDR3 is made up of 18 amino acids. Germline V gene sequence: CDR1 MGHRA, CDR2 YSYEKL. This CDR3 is CASSQDRTSGRVWDEQFF. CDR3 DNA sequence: TGCGCCAGCAGCCAAGATAGGACTAGCGGGAGAGTTTGGGATGAGCAGTTCTTC.

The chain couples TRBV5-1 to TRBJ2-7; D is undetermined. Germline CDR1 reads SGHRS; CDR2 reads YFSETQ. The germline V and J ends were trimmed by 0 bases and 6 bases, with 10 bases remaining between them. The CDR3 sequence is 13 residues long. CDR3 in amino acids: CASSLESGREQYF. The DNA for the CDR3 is TGCGCCAGCAGCTTGGAATCTGGCCGCGAGCAGTACTTC.

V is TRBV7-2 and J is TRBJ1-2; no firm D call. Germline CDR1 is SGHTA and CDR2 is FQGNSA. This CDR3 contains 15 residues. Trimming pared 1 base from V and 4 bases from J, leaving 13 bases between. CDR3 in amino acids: CASSLGGPEGYGYTF. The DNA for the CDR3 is TGTGCCAGCAGCTTAGGAGGCCCAGAGGGCTATGGCTACACCTTC.

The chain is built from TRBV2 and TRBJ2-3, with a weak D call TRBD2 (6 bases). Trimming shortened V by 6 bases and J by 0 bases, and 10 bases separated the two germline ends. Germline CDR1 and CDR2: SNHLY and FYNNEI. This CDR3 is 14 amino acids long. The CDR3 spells CASRRGLSTDTQYF. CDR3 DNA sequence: TGTGCCAGCAGACGGGGACTCAGCACAGATACGCAGTATTTT.

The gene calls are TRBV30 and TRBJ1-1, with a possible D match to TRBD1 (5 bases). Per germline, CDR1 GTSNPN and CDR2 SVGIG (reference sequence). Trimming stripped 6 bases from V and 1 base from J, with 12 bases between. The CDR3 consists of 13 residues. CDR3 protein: CACESDTNTEAFF. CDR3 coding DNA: TGTGCCTGTGAATCGGACACGAACACTGAAGCTTTCTTT.

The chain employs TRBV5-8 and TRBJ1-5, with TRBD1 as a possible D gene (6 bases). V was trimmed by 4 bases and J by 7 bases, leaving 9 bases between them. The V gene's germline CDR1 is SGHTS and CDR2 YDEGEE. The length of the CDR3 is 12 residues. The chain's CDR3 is CASSLQGQPQHF. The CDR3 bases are TGTGCCAGCAGCCTACAGGGCCAGCCCCAGCATTTT.

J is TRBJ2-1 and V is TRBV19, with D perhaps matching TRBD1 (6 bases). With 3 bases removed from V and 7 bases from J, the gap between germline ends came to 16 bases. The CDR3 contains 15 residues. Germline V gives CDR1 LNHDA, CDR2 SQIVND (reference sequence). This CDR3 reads CASSITGLGINEQFF. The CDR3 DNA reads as TGTGCCAGTAGTATTACAGGGCTGGGAATTAATGAGCAGTTCTTC.

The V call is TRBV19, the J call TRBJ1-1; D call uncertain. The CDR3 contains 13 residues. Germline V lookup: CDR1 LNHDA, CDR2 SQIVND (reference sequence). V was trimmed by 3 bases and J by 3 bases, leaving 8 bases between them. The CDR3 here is CASSMRPDTEAFF. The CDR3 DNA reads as TGTGCCAGTAGTATGCGCCCGGACACTGAAGCTTTCTTT.

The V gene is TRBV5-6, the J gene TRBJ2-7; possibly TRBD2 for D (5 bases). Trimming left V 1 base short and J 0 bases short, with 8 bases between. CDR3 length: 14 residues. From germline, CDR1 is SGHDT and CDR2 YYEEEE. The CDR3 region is CASSLYGLSYEQYF. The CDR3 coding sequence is TGTGCCAGCAGCTTGTACGGACTCTCCTACGAGCAGTACTTC. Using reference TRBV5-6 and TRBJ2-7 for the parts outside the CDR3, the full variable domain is DAGVTQSPTHLIKTRGQQVTLRCSPKSGHDTVSWYQQALGQGPQFIFQYYEEEERQRGNFPDRFSGHQFPNYSSELNVNALLLGDSALYLCASSLYGLSYEQYFGPGTRLTVT.

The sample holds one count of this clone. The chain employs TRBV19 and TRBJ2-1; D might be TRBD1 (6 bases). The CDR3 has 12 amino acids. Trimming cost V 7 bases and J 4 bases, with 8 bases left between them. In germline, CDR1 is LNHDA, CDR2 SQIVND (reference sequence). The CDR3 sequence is CASIDRYNEQFF. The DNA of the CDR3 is TGTGCCAGTATAGACAGGTACAATGAGCAGTTCTTC.